The source of this T cell receptor (beta chain) is a study of T cell responses to AZD1222 COVID-19 vaccine. The study, taken as a whole, reports: Baseline antibody screening turned up just six seropositive AZD1222 recipients. Among the donors, most were white British and more were female, and clonal diversity was possibly underestimated.

Per germline, CDR1 LNHDA and CDR2 SQIVND (reference sequence). V lost 7 bases and J lost 5, with 17 bases in between. The CDR3 spans 15 residues. The repertoire was sequenced with immunoSEQ multiplex PCR; TCRdb's copy has only in-frame clones and lacks some. The data show 65,000 to 85,000 clones, approximately 85% seen once. Notes on this clone: Its antigen remains unidentified.

Second doses that came at about 4 or about 12 weeks were put together. The clonotype comes from an adult who received the AZD1222 COVID-19 vaccine. Material: peripheral blood, obtained 28 days after the second AZD1222 dose. The chain has TRBV19 and TRBJ2-2; no definite D call. CDR3 amino acids: CASTTRWQATGELFF. DNA of the CDR3: TGTGCCAGTACCACTCGGTGGCAGGCTACCGGGGAGCTGTTTTTT.